These T cell receptor beta chains were read from a single sample in a study of blood T cell repertoires in COVID-19. Assay used: immunoSEQ multiplex PCR; TCRdb lists only in-frame clones, some missing. The table records a few hundred thousand clones, 70% to 90% of them present only once. Sequencing input: PBMCs or T cells enriched from blood (not recorded which). These receptors came from a woman in her twenties or thirties who had recovered from COVID-19. Each CDR3 is given with its conserved first and last residue. D genes are given only for firm matches. Clone size appears in some rows only: once, few, many, or a class for an expanded clone.

cdr3_aa	cdr3_nt	clone_size	v_call	j_call	d_call
CASSPSGGPDTQYF	TGTGCCAGCAGCCCATCTGGCGGGCCAGATACGCAGTATTTT	once	TRBV28	TRBJ2-3	-
CAISLLAGGSYEQYF	TGTGCCATCAGCCTACTAGCGGGGGGCTCCTACGAGCAGTACTTC	-	TRBV10-3	TRBJ2-7	TRBD2
CASRPYAGEGIRGYTF	TGTGCCAGCAGGCCCTACGCTGGGGAGGGTATACGAGGCTACACCTTC	-	TRBV5-6	TRBJ1-2	-
CASSFGQGVETQYF	TGCGCCAGCAGCTTCGGACAGGGAGTAGAGACCCAGTACTTC	-	TRBV5-1	TRBJ2-5	TRBD1
CASSLAGAGVGRTNEKLFF	TGTGCCAGCAGCTTAGCGGGGGCAGGTGTAGGAAGAACTAATGAAAAACTGTTTTTT	once	TRBV7-9	TRBJ1-4	-
CATRSGSGGHQPQHF	TGTGCCACCAGAAGCGGGTCGGGCGGCCATCAGCCCCAGCATTTT	-	TRBV24-1	TRBJ1-5	-
CASSSLSGRQNEAFF	TGTGCCAGCAGCTCCCTATCAGGGAGGCAGAATGAAGCTTTCTTT	-	TRBV11-2	TRBJ1-1	-
CASSRTTGLAKQYF	TGTGCCAGCAGTAGAACAACCGGACTAGCCAAGCAGTACTTC	-	TRBV6-6	TRBJ2-7	TRBD2
CAWTTGMGNEKLFF	TGTGCCTGGACAACAGGGATGGGGAATGAAAAACTGTTTTTT	few	TRBV30	TRBJ1-4	-
CASSLDRTGGRKAFF	TGTGCCAGCAGCTTAGATCGGACAGGGGGCAGAAAAGCTTTCTTT	few	TRBV11-2	TRBJ1-1	TRBD1
CASSIFGGDQPQHF	TGTGCCAGTAGTATTTTCGGGGGGGATCAGCCCCAGCATTTT	-	TRBV19	TRBJ1-5	-
CASSLPLNTEAFF	TGTGCCAGCAGTCTACCCCTGAACACTGAAGCTTTCTTT	-	TRBV28	TRBJ1-1	-
CASSQEGAAVALANYGYTF	TGTGCCAGCAGCCAAGAAGGAGCAGCGGTGGCGCTAGCTAACTATGGCTACACCTTC	-	TRBV3-1/TRBV3-2	TRBJ1-2	-
CASSPTSTGLYGYTF	TGCGCCAGCAGCCCGACGTCGACAGGTCTCTATGGCTACACCTTC	-	TRBV5-1	TRBJ1-2	-
CASSPNGRAIADTQYF	TGTGCCAGCAGCCCGAATGGGCGGGCTATAGCAGATACGCAGTATTTT	-	TRBV5-4	TRBJ2-3	-
CASSVLGGGLETQYF	TGTGCCAGCAGCGTTCTGGGCGGAGGGCTGGAGACCCAGTACTTC	-	TRBV9	TRBJ2-5	-
CASMWGVRTEAFF	TGTGCCAGCATGTGGGGGGTTAGAACTGAAGCTTTCTTT	-	TRBV28	TRBJ1-1	-
CASSYVFSFYEQYF	TGTGCCAGCAGTTACGTATTCTCGTTTTACGAGCAGTACTTC	-	TRBV6-5	TRBJ2-7	-
CASSSPPGGANEKLFF	TGTGCCAGCAGTTCGCCCCCGGGGGGAGCTAATGAAAAACTGTTTTTT	-	TRBV27	TRBJ1-4	-
CASSLQVFNEQFF	TGTGCCAGCAGTTTACAGGTTTTCAATGAGCAGTTCTTC	-	TRBV28	TRBJ2-1	-
CAISEAPANGYTF	TGTGCCATCAGTGAGGCCCCAGCGAATGGCTACACCTTC	-	TRBV10-3	TRBJ1-2	-
CATTGGSNQPQHF	TGTGCCACAACAGGGGGCAGCAATCAGCCCCAGCATTTT	-	TRBV10-3	TRBJ1-5	TRBD1
CASSLDRQETQYF	TGTGCCAGCTCATTGGACAGGCAAGAGACCCAGTACTTC	few	TRBV18	TRBJ2-5	TRBD1
CASSRRTSGGEEFF	TGTGCCAGCAGTCGAAGGACTAGCGGGGGGGAGGAGTTCTTC	-	TRBV6-5	TRBJ2-1	TRBD2
CAWRTSRTDTQYF	TGTGCCTGGAGGACATCCCGAACAGATACGCAGTATTTT	-	TRBV30	TRBJ2-3	-
CASSSPGGEGANYGYTF	TGTGCCAGCAGCTCTCCCGGGGGGGAGGGAGCGAACTATGGCTACACCTTC	once	TRBV7-9	TRBJ1-2	-
CASSITANQPQHF	TGTGCCAGCAGTATCACAGCCAATCAGCCCCAGCATTTT	-	TRBV12-3/TRBV12-4	TRBJ1-5	-
CASSRLQGIKSGANVLTF	TGTGCCAGCAGCCGATTACAGGGGATTAAGTCTGGGGCCAACGTCCTGACTTTC	once	TRBV14	TRBJ2-6	TRBD1
CASSYNRNSPLHF	TGTGCCAGCAGTTACAATAGAAATTCACCCCTCCACTTT	few	TRBV6-5	TRBJ1-6	-